This T cell receptor beta chain was retrieved from a study of PD-1 blockade in classical Hodgkin lymphoma. Produced via immunoSEQ multiplex PCR; TCRdb's table is partial and in-frame only. The sample lists fewer than 20,000 clones; around four fifths were seen once. CDR1 is SSHAT and CDR2 is FNYEAQ in the germline V gene (reference sequence). V shed 1 base, J shed 3 bases, and the junction held 2 bases outside the gene matches. This CDR3 has 16 amino acids. Study-wide results and limits: Compared with healthy donors, newly diagnosed patients reportedly showed lower baseline TCR diversity. What drove the repertoire differences, possibly disease activity or prior therapy, has not been defined.

Brentuximab vedotin exposure varied, and every patient relapsed after autologous stem cell transplantation. Progressive disease, partial response or complete response was each patient's best response. Comment on this clone: Its antigen is currently unknown.

The sequence was obtained from a human donor with classical Hodgkin lymphoma. The source was peripheral blood mononuclear cells (PBMCs), collected before the second cycle of nivolumab. The V and J genes are TRBV7-7 and TRBJ2-2; 10 bases align to TRBD2. The CDR3, as DNA: TGTGCCAGCAGCTTAGTTGGGACTAGCGACACCGGGGAGCTGTTTTTT. This codes for CASSLVGTSDTGELFF.